Sequencing of this TCR beta chain was carried out in a study of shared clonotypes between healthy human individuals. Germline CDR1 reads MNHEY; CDR2 reads SVGAGI. The trim removed 5 bases at V and 6 bases at J, leaving 13 bases unmatched. This CDR3 region has 15 residues. Donors were healthy HIV-negative adults without recent acute infections or vaccinations. A CD45RA+ naive subset and a CD45RA-negative memory subset were split from CD4+ cells. Data came from immunoSEQ multiplex PCR; TCRdb stores just in-frame clones and leaves some out. Of around 990,000 clones in the sample, 60% to 80% were seen once. A word on this clone: Its antigen is not identified.

Study-wide results and limits: Compared with clonotypes that all four donors shared, non-shared clonotypes had lower generation probabilities. Sequencing depth was expected to influence donor clonotype sharing.

The sequence was collected from a man between 18 and 35 years old in good health. Some clones in this sample may be carry-over from other donors' samples. Source material: memory CD4+ T cells from PBMCs. Sample subset: CD45RA-negative fraction. The chain joins TRBV6-5 to TRBJ2-7, with TRBD1 matching over 7 bases. CDR3 nucleotides: TGTGCCAGCAGTCAGGAGAGACAGGGAAGAAGCGAGCAGTACTTC. It is translated as CASSQERQGRSEQYF.